Below are 9 T cell receptor beta chains sequenced from a single sample in a study of T cells after somatic rescue of genetic block (dated by TCRdb to the early 2020s). The method was the immunoSEQ multiplex PCR assay. TCRdb holds this immuneACCESS table with in-frame rearrangements only. Some clones are missing; in checked studies, unresolved V genes explain under half, and the rest has no known cause. Recorded for this sample are about 88,000 clones; 85% to 90% of them occurred a single time. The ten largest make up 1.6% of the sample. What was sequenced was peripheral blood mononuclear cells (PBMCs). The source of these receptors is a woman in her late teens or twenties.

The chain combines TRBV30 with TRBJ2-5; the D gene could be TRBD1 or TRBD2 (7 bases each). The V end lost 3 bases, the J end lost 7 bases, and 21 bases lay between the germline ends. CDR3 size: 15 residues. Germline V gene data show CDR1 as GTSNPN and CDR2 as SVGIG (reference sequence). The CDR3 DNA is TGTGCCTGGAGCGGGCCCAGGGGGGGTCCAGGGACCCAGTACTTC. Its protein is CAWSGPRGGPGTQYF.

Here the CDR3 DNA reads TGTGCCAGTAGTATGGGACCCTACGAGCAGTACTTC. This translates into CASSMGPYEQYF. This sequence joins TRBV19 and TRBJ2-7, with D perhaps being TRBD1 or TRBD2 (5 bases each). This CDR3 region has 12 residues. Trimming removed 3 bases from V and 2 bases from J, with 5 bases in between. CDR1 is LNHDA, CDR2 SQIVND, per germline (reference sequence).

The chain recombines TRBV9 with TRBJ2-7; 10 bases map to TRBD2. CDR3 size: 15 residues. The V and J ends lost 0 bases and 2 bases, in that order; junction bases with no gene match: 2. Per the germline V gene, CDR1 is SGDLS and CDR2 is YYNGEE. In DNA form, the CDR3 reads TGTGCCAGCAGCGTAGTGAGCGGGAGGGCCTACGAGCAGTACTTC. The encoded protein is CASSVVSGRAYEQYF.

This chain connects TRBV30 to TRBJ2-6; possibly TRBD1 for D (5 bases). The CDR3 length is 16 residues. The germline CDR1 and CDR2 sequences are GTSNPN and SVGIG (reference sequence). The V end lost 3 bases, the J end lost 2 bases, and 14 bases lay between the germline ends. The CDR3 region has the DNA TGTGCCTGGAGGGCTCAAGGGGTCGCTGGGGCCAACGTCCTGACTTTC. Translating it yields CAWRAQGVAGANVLTF.

The rearrangement joins TRBV19 to TRBJ2-7; TRBD2 matches at 10 bases. Germline V gene data show CDR1 as LNHDA and CDR2 as SQIVND (reference sequence). With 3 bases clipped from V and 5 bases from J, the junction kept 10 bases outside the gene matches. The CDR3 is 16 amino acids. This CDR3 is CASSIGLAGALNEQYF. The DNA of the CDR3 is TGTGCCAGTAGTATTGGTCTAGCGGGGGCTTTGAACGAGCAGTACTTC.

The chain links TRBV9 to TRBJ1-1; D possibly corresponds to TRBD1 (5 bases). Deletions cut 5 bases from V and 0 bases from J, with 11 bases between. The CDR3 length is 14 residues. The germline CDR1 and CDR2 sequences are SGDLS and YYNGEE. For the CDR3, the DNA is TGTGCCAGCAGGCCAGGGAATATGAACACTGAAGCTTTCTTT. This sequence encodes CASRPGNMNTEAFF.

This rearrangement joins TRBV19 to TRBJ2-2, with 10 nucleotides matching TRBD2. This CDR3 has 18 residues. V lost 1 base to trimming and J lost 3 bases; unmatched junction nucleotides: 8. The V gene's germline CDR1 is LNHDA and CDR2 SQIVND (reference sequence). The CDR3 region is CASSIVPSGSKYTGELFF. The CDR3 region has the DNA TGTGCCAGTAGTATAGTCCCTAGCGGGAGTAAATACACCGGGGAGCTGTTTTTT. The whole variable domain, remainder taken from reference TRBV19 and TRBJ2-2, is DGGITQSPKYLFRKEGQNVTLSCEQNLNHDAMYWYRQDPGQGLRLIYYSQIVNDFQKGDIAEGYSVSREKKESFPLTVTSAQKNPTAFYLCASSIVPSGSKYTGELFFGEGSRLTVL.

The chain recombines TRBV4-2 with TRBJ2-7; TRBD1 is a possible D gene (5 bases). The V gene lost 0 bases and the J gene lost 2 bases, with 14 bases spanning the gap. Germline V gene sequence: CDR1 LGHNA, CDR2 YNFKEQ. The CDR3 totals 16 residues. Here the CDR3 reads CASSQDLRQGPYEQYF. In DNA, the CDR3 is TGTGCCAGCAGCCAAGATTTGAGGCAGGGTCCCTACGAGCAGTACTTC.

This clone was seen once. The chain carries TRBV5-4 and TRBJ1-2; D possibly corresponds to TRBD1 (6 bases). Germline V CDR1 and CDR2: SGHNT, YYREEE (reference sequence). This CDR3 contains 13 residues. The V end was cut by 4 bases, the J end by 2 bases, with 9 bases between. The chain's CDR3 is CASSPDSNYGYTF. CDR3 DNA: TGTGCCAGCAGCCCGGACAGCAACTATGGCTACACCTTC.